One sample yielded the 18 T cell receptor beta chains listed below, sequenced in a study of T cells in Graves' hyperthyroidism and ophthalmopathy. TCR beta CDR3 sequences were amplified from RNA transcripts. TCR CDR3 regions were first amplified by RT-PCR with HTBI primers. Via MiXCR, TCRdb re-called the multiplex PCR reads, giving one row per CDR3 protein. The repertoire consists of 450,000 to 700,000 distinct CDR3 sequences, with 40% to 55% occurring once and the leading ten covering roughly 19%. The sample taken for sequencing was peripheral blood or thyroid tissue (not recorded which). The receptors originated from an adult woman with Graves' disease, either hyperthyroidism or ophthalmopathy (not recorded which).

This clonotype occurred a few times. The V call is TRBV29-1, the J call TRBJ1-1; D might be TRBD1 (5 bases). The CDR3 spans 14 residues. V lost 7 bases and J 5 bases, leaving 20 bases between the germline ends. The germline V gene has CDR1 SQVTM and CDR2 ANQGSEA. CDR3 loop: CSETASAGFTEAFF. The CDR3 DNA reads TGCAGCGAGACAGCCTCTGCCGGCTTTACTGAAGCTTTCTTT.

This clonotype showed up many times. The CDR3 nucleotides are TGTGCCAGCAGCGTAGGCTTGCGACAGACGAACACTGAAGCTTTCTTT. Residues: CASSVGLRQTNTEAFF. The rearrangement joins TRBV11-2 to TRBJ1-1, with a weak D call TRBD1 (5 bases). CDR3 length: 16 residues. From germline, CDR1 is SGHAT and CDR2 FQNNGV. The V and J ends lost 5 bases and 1 base respectively, with 17 bases between them.

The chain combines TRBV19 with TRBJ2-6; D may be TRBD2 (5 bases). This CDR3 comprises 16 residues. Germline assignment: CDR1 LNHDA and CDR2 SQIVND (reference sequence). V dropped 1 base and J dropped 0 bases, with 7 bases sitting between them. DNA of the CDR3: TGTGCCAGTAGTATAGGGGGAGCCTCTGGGGCCAACGTCCTGACTTTC. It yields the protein CASSIGGASGANVLTF.

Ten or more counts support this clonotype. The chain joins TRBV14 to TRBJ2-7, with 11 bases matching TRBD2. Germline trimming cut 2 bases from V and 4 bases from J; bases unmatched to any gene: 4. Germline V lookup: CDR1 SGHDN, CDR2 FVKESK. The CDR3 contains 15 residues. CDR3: CASSQRTSGQYEQYF. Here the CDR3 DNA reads TGTGCCAGCAGCCAACGGACTAGCGGGCAATACGAGCAGTACTTC.

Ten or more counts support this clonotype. CDR3 coding DNA: TGTGCCAGCAGTCCTAAGACAGGGGTTGAAAAACTGTTTTTT. It is translated as CASSPKTGVEKLFF. This chain links TRBV2 with TRBJ1-4; 8 bases line up with TRBD1. CDR1 is SNHLY, CDR2 FYNNEI, per germline. Trimming cost V 5 bases and J 7 bases; bases outside gene matches: 6. The CDR3 extends over 14 amino acids.

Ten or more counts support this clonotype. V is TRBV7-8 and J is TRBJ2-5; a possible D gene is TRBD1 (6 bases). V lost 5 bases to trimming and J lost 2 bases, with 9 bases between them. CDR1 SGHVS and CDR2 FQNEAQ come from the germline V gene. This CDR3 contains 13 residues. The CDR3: CASSTGHQETQYF. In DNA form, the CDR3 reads TGTGCCAGCAGCACGGGACATCAAGAGACCCAGTACTTC.

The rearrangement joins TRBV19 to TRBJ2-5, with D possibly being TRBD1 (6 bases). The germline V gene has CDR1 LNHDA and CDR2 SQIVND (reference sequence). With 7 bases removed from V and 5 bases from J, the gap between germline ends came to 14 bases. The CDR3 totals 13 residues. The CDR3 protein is CASKERRGETQYF. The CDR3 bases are TGTGCCAGTAAGGAAAGAAGGGGGGAGACCCAGTACTTC.

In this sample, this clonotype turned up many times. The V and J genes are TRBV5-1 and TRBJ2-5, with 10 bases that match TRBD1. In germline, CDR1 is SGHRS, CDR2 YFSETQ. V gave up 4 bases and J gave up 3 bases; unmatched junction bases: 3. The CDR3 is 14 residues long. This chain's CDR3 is CASSTGTGEETQYF. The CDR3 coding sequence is TGCGCCAGCAGCACCGGGACAGGGGAAGAGACCCAGTACTTC.

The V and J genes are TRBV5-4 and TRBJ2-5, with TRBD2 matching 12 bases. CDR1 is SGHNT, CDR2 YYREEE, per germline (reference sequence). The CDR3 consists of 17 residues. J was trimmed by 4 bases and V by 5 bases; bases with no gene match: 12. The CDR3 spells CASRSGTSGRSLETQYF. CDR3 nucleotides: TGTGCCAGCAGATCCGGGACTAGCGGGCGAAGTTTAGAGACCCAGTACTTC.

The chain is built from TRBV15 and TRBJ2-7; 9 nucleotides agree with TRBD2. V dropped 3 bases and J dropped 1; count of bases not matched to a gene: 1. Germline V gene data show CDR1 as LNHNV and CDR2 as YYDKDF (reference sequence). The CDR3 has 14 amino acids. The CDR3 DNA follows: TGTGCCACCAGCAGTAGCGGGGGATCCTACGAGCAGTACTTC. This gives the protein CATSSSGGSYEQYF.

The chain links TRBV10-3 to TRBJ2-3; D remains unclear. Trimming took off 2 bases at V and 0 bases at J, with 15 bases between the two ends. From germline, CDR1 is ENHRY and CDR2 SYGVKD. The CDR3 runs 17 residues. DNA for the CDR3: TGTGCCATCAGTGAGAACGGTAGCCCCTTAAGCACAGATACGCAGTATTTT. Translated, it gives CAISENGSPLSTDTQYF.

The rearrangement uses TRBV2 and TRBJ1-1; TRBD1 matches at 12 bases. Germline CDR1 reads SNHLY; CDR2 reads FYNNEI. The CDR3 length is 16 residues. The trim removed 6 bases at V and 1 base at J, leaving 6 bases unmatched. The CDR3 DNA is TGTGCCAGCAGGGGGGACAGGGGGCGTGGGAACACTGAAGCTTTCTTT. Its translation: CASRGDRGRGNTEAFF.

CDR3 DNA: TGTGCCAGCAGCCCCTCCCGGGCACAAGAGACCCAGTACTTC. Residues: CASSPSRAQETQYF. The chain couples TRBV7-2 to TRBJ2-5; D remains unclear. The germline V and J ends were trimmed by 5 bases and 2 bases, with 12 bases remaining between them. The germline V gene has CDR1 SGHTA and CDR2 FQGNSA. CDR3 length: 14 amino acids.

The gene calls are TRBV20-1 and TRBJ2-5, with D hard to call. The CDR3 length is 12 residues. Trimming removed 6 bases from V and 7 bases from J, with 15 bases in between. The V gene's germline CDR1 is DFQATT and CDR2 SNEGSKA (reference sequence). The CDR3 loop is CSASKGEGTQYF. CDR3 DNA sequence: TGCAGTGCCAGCAAAGGAGAAGGGACCCAGTACTTC.

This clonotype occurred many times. CDR3 region: CATSREIADSGAQYF. CDR3 bases: TGTGCCACCAGCAGAGAGATAGCAGATTCGGGGGCCCAGTACTTC. The rearrangement uses TRBV15 and TRBJ2-5; possible D gene TRBD2, 6 bases. V lost 0 bases and J 9 bases, leaving 17 bases between the germline ends. This CDR3 has 15 residues. Germline-derived CDR1 and CDR2 are LNHNV and YYDKDF (reference sequence).

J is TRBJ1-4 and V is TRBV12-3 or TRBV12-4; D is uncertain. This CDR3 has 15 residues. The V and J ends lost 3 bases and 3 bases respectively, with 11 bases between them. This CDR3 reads CASSLRWTANEKLFF. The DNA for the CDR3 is TGTGCCAGCAGTTTGCGGTGGACCGCTAATGAAAAACTGTTTTTT.

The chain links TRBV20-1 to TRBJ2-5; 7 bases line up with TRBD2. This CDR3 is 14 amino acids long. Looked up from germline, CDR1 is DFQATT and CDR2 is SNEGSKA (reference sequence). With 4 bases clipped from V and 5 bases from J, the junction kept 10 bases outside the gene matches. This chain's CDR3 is CSAKGGRSRETQYF. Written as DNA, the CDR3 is TGCAGTGCTAAAGGCGGGAGAAGTCGGGAGACCCAGTACTTC.

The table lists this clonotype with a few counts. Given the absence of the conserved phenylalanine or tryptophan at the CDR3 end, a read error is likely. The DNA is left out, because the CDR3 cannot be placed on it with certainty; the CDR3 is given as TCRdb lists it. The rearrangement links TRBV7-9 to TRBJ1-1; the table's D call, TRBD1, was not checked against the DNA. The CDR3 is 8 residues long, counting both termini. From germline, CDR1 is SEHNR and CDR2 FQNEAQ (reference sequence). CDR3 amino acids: CASSSQGG.